This T cell receptor beta chain emerged from a study of response to subunit inactivated influenza vaccine. Whole-study results and caveats: Researchers suggested that each seasonal influenza vaccination recruits few new T cells.

This clonotype has a count of ten or more. No antigen is known for it. The germline V and J ends were trimmed by 9 bases and 10 bases, with 23 bases remaining between them. CDR1 ENHRY and CDR2 SYGVKD come from the germline V gene. The CDR3 consists of 14 residues. MiXCR, run by TCRdb on the RT-PCR reads, gives a single entry per CDR3 protein. In the table there are around 850,000 distinct CDR3 sequences, around 20% of which are singletons. The rearrangement uses TRBV10-3 and TRBJ2-3; tentative D call: TRBD2 (8 bases). Specimen: PBMCs from blood, collected more than 4 days after vaccination. This receptor was taken from a man aged 45-65 years who received an inactivated influenza vaccine. The CDR3 region is CAMKQGTRDSAQYF. In nucleotides, the CDR3 is TGTGCCATGAAACAGGGGACTAGGGATTCGGCGCAGTATTTT.